This record looks at one T cell receptor beta chain sequence and its context. The target antigen is unknown. This sample was taken from a study of T-cell memory formation after mild COVID-19. Study conclusions and caveats: Day 15 to 85 contracting clones showed balanced CD4/CD8; later expanders leaned CD4+.

TCRdb ran MiXCR on the 5' RACE reads and lists one entry per CDR3 protein. The sample yields 150,000 or so distinct CDR3 sequences, roughly 30% seen once. The CDR3 is made up of 14 amino acids. V gave up 2 bases and J gave up 7 bases; unmatched junction bases: 7. Germline V gives CDR1 DFQATT, CDR2 SNEGSKA (reference sequence). J is TRBJ1-2 and V is TRBV20-1, with TRBD1 matching over 10 bases. Sequenced input: PBMCs or a T cell subset sorted from them (not recorded which). The receptor was derived from an adult woman who had mild COVID-19 (a few samples of this study predate the infection). Cell type and time point are not known. The chain's CDR3 is CSARSGQGSLGYTF. As DNA, the CDR3 is TGCAGTGCTAGATCGGGACAGGGGTCCCTTGGCTACACCTTC.